The present T cell receptor beta chain was sequenced within a study of OX40 agonist ivuxolimab in advanced cancers. On the study more broadly: Ivuxolimab, which is an agonistic anti-OX40 (CD134) antibody, was administered to the patients.

Libraries were prepared by immunoSEQ multiplex PCR; TCRdb keeps only in-frame clonotypes and omits some of them. The profile shows about 15,000 clones, approximately 85% of them singletons. This clone was seen once. V lost 7 bases and J lost 2, with 10 bases in between. The CDR3 consists of 13 residues. Germline V gene data show CDR1 as MDHEN and CDR2 as SYDVKM. Source: CD4+ or CD8+ T cells sorted from blood, taken in a trial of the OX40 agonist ivuxolimab. The source is an adult with an advanced solid tumor such as melanoma, head and neck, liver or kidney cancer. The chain combines TRBV28 with TRBJ2-3; a weak D match, TRBD2 (5 bases). The CDR3 region has the DNA TGTGCCAGCACCGGGGAACTCACAGATACGCAGTATTTT. Translation: CASTGELTDTQYF.